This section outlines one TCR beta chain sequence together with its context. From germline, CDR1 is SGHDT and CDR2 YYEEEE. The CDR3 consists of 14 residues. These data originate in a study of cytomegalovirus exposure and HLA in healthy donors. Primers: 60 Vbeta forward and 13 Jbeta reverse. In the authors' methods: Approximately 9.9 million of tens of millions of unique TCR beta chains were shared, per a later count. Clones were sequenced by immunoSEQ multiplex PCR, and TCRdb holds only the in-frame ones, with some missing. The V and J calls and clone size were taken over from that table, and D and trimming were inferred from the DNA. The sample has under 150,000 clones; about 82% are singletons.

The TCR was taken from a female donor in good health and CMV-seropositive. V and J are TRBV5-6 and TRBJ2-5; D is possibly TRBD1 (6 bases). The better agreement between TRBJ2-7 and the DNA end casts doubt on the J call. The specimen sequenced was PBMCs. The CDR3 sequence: CASSFPARGYEQYF. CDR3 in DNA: TGTGCCAGCAGCTTCCCGGCCAGGGGTTACGAGCAGTACTTC.